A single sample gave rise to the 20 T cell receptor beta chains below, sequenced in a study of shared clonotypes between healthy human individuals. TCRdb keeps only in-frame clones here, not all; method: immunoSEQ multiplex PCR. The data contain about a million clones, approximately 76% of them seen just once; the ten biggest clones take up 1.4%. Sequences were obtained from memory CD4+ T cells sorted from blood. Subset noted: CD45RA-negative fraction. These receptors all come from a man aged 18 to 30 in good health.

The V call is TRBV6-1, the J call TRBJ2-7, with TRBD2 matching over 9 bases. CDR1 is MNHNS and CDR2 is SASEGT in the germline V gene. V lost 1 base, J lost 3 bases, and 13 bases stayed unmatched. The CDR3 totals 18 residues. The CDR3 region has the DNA TGTGCCAGCAGTGAAGTGGGCAGGGGGACTAGCCACCTCTACGAGCAGTACTTC. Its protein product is CASSEVGRGTSHLYEQYF.

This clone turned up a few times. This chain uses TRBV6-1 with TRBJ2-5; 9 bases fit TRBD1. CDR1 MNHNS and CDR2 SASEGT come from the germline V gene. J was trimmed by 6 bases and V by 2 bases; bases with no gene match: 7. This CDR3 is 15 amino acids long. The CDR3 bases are TGTGCCAGCAGTGAAATTGGGGACAGGGCGAAGACCCAGTACTTC. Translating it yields CASSEIGDRAKTQYF.

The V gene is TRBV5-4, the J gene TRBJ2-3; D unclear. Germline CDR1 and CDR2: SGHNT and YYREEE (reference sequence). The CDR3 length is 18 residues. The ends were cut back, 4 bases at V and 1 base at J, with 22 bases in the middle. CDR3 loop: CASSPELLRSRGTDTQYF. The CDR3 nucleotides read TGTGCCAGCAGCCCGGAGTTGTTAAGGTCCCGTGGCACAGATACGCAGTATTTT.

The CDR3: CASSEPRGRAGGRGNTIYF. In DNA form, the CDR3 reads TGTGCCAGCAGCGAACCCCGGGGAAGGGCAGGGGGCCGTGGAAACACCATATATTTT. The chain couples TRBV28 to TRBJ1-3; 8 bases map to TRBD1. V lost 6 bases to trimming and J lost 3 bases; unmatched junction nucleotides: 19. Per the germline V gene, CDR1 is MDHEN and CDR2 is SYDVKM. CDR3 length equals 19 residues.

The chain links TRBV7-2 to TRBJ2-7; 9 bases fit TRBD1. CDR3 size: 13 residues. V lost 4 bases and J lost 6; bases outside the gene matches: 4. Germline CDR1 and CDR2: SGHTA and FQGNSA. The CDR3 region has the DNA TGTGCCAGCAGCTCCCGGACAGGGGTCGAGCAGTACTTC. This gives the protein CASSSRTGVEQYF. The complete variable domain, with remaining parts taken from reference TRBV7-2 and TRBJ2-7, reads GAGVSQSPSNKVTEKGKDVELRCDPISGHTALYWYRQSLGQGLEFLIYFQGNSAPDKSGLPSDRFSAERTGGSVSTLTIQRTQQEDSAVYLCASSSRTGVEQYFGPGTRLTVT.

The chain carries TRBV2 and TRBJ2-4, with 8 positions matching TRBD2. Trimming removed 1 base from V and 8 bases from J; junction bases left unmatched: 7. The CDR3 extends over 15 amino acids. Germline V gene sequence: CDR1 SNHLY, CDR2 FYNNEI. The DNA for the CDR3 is TGTGCCAGCAGTGAAGAGGCGGGAGGTAGTTACATTCAGTACTTC. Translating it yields CASSEEAGGSYIQYF.

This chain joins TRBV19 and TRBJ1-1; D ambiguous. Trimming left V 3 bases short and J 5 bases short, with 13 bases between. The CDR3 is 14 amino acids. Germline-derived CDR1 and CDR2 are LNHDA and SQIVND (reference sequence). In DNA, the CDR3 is TGTGCCAGTAGTATTAAAAGTTGGAGGACTGAAGCTTTCTTT. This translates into CASSIKSWRTEAFF. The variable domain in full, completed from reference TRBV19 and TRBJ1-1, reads DGGITQSPKYLFRKEGQNVTLSCEQNLNHDAMYWYRQDPGQGLRLIYYSQIVNDFQKGDIAEGYSVSREKKESFPLTVTSAQKNPTAFYLCASSIKSWRTEAFFGQGTRLTVV.

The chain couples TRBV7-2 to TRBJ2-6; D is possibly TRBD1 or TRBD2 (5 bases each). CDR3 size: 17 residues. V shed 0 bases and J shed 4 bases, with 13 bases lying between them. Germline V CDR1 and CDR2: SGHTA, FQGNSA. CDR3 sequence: CASSLAVGELGANVLTF. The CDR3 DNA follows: TGTGCCAGCAGCTTAGCCGTAGGGGAGCTGGGGGCCAACGTCCTGACTTTC.

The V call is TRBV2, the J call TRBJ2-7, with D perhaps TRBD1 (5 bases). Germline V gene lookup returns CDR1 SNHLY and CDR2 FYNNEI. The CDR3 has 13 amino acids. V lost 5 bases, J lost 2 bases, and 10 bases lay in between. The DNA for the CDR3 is TGTGCCAGCAGTCCGACAGACCCCTACGAGCAGTACTTC. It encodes CASSPTDPYEQYF. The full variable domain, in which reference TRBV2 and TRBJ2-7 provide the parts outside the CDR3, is EPEVTQTPSHQVTQMGQEVILRCVPISNHLYFYWYRQILGQKVEFLVSFYNNEISEKSEIFDDQFSVERPDGSNFTLKIRSTKLEDSAMYFCASSPTDPYEQYFGPGTRLTVT.

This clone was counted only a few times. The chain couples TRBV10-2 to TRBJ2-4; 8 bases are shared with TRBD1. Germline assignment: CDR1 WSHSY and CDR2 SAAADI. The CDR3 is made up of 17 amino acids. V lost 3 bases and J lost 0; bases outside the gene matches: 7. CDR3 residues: CASSEGTGFLAKNIQYF. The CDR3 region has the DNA TGCGCCAGCAGTGAAGGGACAGGATTTCTAGCCAAAAACATTCAGTACTTC.

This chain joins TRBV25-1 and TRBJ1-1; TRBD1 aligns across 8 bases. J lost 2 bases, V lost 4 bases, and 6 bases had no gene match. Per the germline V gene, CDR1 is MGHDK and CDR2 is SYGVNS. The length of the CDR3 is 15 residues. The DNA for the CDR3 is TGTGCCAGCAGTGCCCAGGGGGCGCCAAACACTGAAGCTTTCTTT. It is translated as CASSAQGAPNTEAFF.

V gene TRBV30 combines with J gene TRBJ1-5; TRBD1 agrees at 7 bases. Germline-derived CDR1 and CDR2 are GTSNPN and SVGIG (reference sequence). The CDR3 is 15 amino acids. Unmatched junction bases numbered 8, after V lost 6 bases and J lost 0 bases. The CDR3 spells CACDRTGSSNQPQHF. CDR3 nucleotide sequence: TGTGCCTGCGACCGGACAGGATCTAGCAATCAGCCCCAGCATTTT. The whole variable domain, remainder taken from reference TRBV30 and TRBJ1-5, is SQTIHQWPATLVQPVGSPLSLECTVEGTSNPNLYWYRQAAGRGLQLLFYSVGIGQISSEVPQNLSASRPQDRQFILSSKKLLLSDSGFYLCACDRTGSSNQPQHFGDGTRLSIL.

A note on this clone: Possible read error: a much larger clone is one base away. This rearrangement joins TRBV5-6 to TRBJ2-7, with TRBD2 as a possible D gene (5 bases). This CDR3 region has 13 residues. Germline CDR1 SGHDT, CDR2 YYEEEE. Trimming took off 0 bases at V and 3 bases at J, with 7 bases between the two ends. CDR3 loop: CASSLGEGYEQYF. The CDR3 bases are TGTGCCAGCAGCTTGGGAGAGGGCTACGAGCAGTACTTC.

CDR3 amino acids: CASSQEIAGTGSEKLFF. The CDR3 coding sequence is TGTGCCAGCAGCCAAGAAATAGCCGGGACAGGGAGTGAAAAACTGTTTTTT. The chain carries TRBV14 and TRBJ1-4; TRBD1 agrees at 9 bases. The CDR3 is 17 residues long. V dropped 0 bases and J dropped 7; count of bases not matched to a gene: 9. Germline CDR1 SGHDN, CDR2 FVKESK.

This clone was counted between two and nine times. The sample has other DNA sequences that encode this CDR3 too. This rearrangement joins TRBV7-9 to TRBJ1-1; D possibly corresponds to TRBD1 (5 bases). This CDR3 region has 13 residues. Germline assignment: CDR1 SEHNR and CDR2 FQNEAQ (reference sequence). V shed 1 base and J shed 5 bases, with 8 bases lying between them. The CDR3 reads CASSLDGGTEAFF. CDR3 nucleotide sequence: TGTGCCAGCAGCTTAGATGGGGGGACTGAAGCTTTCTTT.

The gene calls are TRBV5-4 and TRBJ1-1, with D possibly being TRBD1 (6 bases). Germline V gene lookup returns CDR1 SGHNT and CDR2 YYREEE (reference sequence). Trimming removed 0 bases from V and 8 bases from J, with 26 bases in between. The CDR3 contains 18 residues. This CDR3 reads CASSLATLTGASAYEAFF. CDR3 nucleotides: TGTGCCAGCAGCTTGGCCACGCTGACAGGTGCCTCTGCGTACGAAGCTTTCTTT.

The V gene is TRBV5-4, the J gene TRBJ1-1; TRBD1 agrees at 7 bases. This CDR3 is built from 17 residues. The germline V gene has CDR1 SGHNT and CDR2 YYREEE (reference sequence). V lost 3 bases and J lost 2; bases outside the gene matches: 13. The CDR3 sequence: CASSYGPTGASNTEAFF. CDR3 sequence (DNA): TGTGCCAGCAGCTACGGCCCCACAGGGGCCTCTAACACTGAAGCTTTCTTT.

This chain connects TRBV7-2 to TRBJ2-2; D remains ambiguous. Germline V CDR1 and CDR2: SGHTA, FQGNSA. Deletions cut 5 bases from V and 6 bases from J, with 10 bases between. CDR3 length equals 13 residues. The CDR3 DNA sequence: TGTGCCAGCAGCCAGGCCTTTGCCGGGGAGCTGTTTTTT. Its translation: CASSQAFAGELFF. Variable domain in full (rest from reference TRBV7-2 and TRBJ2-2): GAGVSQSPSNKVTEKGKDVELRCDPISGHTALYWYRQSLGQGLEFLIYFQGNSAPDKSGLPSDRFSAERTGGSVSTLTIQRTQQEDSAVYLCASSQAFAGELFFGEGSRLTVL.

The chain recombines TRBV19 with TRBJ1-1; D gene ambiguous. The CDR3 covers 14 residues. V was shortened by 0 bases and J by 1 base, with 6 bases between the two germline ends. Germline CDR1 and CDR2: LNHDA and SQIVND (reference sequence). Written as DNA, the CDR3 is TGTGCCAGTAGTATAGAACCGACGAACACTGAAGCTTTCTTT. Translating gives CASSIEPTNTEAFF. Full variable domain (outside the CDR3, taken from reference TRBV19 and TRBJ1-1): DGGITQSPKYLFRKEGQNVTLSCEQNLNHDAMYWYRQDPGQGLRLIYYSQIVNDFQKGDIAEGYSVSREKKESFPLTVTSAQKNPTAFYLCASSIEPTNTEAFFGQGTRLTVV.

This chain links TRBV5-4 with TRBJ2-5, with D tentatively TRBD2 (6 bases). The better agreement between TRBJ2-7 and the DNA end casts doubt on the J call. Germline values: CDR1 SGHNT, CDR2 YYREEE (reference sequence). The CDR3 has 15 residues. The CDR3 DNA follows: TGTGCCAGCAGCCCCGGGACTCCGAGCTCCTACGAGCAGTACTTC. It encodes CASSPGTPSSYEQYF.